The 21 T cell receptor beta chains below come from one sample, sequenced in a study of blood T cell repertoires in COVID-19. TCRdb's table, derived via immunoSEQ multiplex PCR, lists solely in-frame clones and lacks some. The sample shows 85,000 or so clones, more than 80% of them seen only once. The sequenced material came from peripheral blood. The source of these receptors is a man aged 50-59 years with active or convalescent COVID-19.

The V gene is TRBV5-1, the J gene TRBJ2-7; 15 bases are shared with TRBD2. The germline V gene encodes CDR1 SGHRS and CDR2 YFSETQ. CDR3 length: 17 residues. The trim removed 4 bases at V and 2 bases at J, leaving 7 bases unmatched. CDR3 bases: TGCGCCAGCAGCGGTGGGACTAGCGGGAGGAGGGCCTACGAGCAGTACTTC. This sequence encodes CASSGGTSGRRAYEQYF.

This rearrangement joins TRBV30 to TRBJ1-2; no reliable D call. The germline V gene has CDR1 GTSNPN and CDR2 SVGIG (reference sequence). There are 14 residues in the CDR3. Trimming pared 4 bases from V and 1 base from J, leaving 13 bases between. The CDR3 is CAWTGSGNNYGYTF. The CDR3 nucleotides read TGTGCCTGGACTGGGTCGGGGAATAACTATGGCTACACCTTC.

V is TRBV9 and J is TRBJ2-7, with 9 bases identical to TRBD2. V dropped 0 bases and J dropped 4; count of bases not matched to a gene: 2. The CDR3 has 14 residues. CDR1 is SGDLS and CDR2 is YYNGEE in the germline V gene. The chain's CDR3 is CASSVGLAGYEQYF. CDR3 nucleotides: TGTGCCAGCAGCGTAGGGCTAGCGGGGTACGAGCAGTACTTC.

V usage is TRBV27 and J usage is TRBJ2-1, with 9 bases matching TRBD1. This CDR3 has 13 amino acids. CDR1 and CDR2 (germline): MNHEY, SMNVEV (reference sequence). The CDR3 DNA reads as TGTGCAGTAGGGACAGGGTCCTACAATGAGCAGTTCTTC. Its translation is CAVGTGSYNEQFF.

The chain carries TRBV14 and TRBJ2-2; 7 bases agree with TRBD2. V was pared by 4 bases and J by 6 bases, with 14 bases of the junction left unmatched. The CDR3 sequence is 17 residues long. CDR1 SGHDN and CDR2 FVKESK come from the germline V gene. The CDR3 sequence is CASSPLTAGRVAGELFF. As DNA, the CDR3 is TGTGCCAGCAGCCCTTTGACGGCAGGGAGGGTTGCCGGGGAGCTGTTTTTT.

This chain links TRBV5-1 with TRBJ2-7; 7 bases are a match to TRBD1. Germline V gives CDR1 SGHRS, CDR2 YFSETQ. This CDR3 contains 15 residues. Germline trimming cut 5 bases from V and 2 bases from J; bases unmatched to any gene: 10. The CDR3 spells CASSLGQAITYEQYF. The CDR3 DNA follows: TGCGCCAGCAGTCTCGGACAGGCGATTACCTACGAGCAGTACTTC.

The chain recombines TRBV11-2 with TRBJ1-1; no definite D call. V dropped 2 bases and J dropped 0 bases, with 10 bases sitting between them. Germline CDR1 SGHAT, CDR2 FQNNGV. The CDR3 length is 15 residues. The CDR3 DNA sequence: TGTGCCAGCAGCTTATTGCTCGGGGTGAACACTGAAGCTTTCTTT. This codes for CASSLLLGVNTEAFF.

This clone showed up just once. The chain couples TRBV30 to TRBJ2-5; no clear D gene. The germline V gene encodes CDR1 GTSNPN and CDR2 SVGIG (reference sequence). Between the trimmed V and J ends, which lost 2 bases and 4 bases, there was a span of 5 bases. There are 11 residues in the CDR3. The CDR3 nucleotides read TGTGCCTGGAGTATCAGAGAGACCCAGTACTTC. This encodes CAWSIRETQYF.

The chain is built from TRBV9 and TRBJ1-6; 9 nucleotides align to TRBD1. The CDR3 is 16 amino acids. Germline-derived CDR1 and CDR2 are SGDLS and YYNGEE. Losses at the gene ends were 3 bases for V and 10 bases for J; bases not matched to a gene: 11. This CDR3 reads CASSAGTGTGQSPLHF. The CDR3 nucleotides are TGTGCCAGCAGCGCCGGAACCGGGACAGGGCAATCACCCCTCCACTTT.

The chain employs TRBV5-1 and TRBJ2-2, with TRBD1 matching 11 bases. The V gene's germline CDR1 is SGHRS and CDR2 YFSETQ. The J segment lost 8 bases and the V segment lost 4 bases, leaving 16 bases of the junction unmatched. CDR3 length: 18 residues. In nucleotides, the CDR3 is TGCGCCAGCAGCACCGGGACAGGGGGATCTACCCCTCCGGGGGAGCTGTTTTTT. Its protein product is CASSTGTGGSTPPGELFF.

This chain joins TRBV30 and TRBJ1-3; D ambiguous. CDR1 GTSNPN and CDR2 SVGIG come from the germline V gene (reference sequence). The V end was cut by 6 bases, the J end by 3 bases, with 3 bases between. CDR3 length: 10 residues. The CDR3 sequence is CACLGNTIYF. DNA for the CDR3: TGTGCCTGTCTTGGAAACACCATATATTTT.

V gene TRBV29-1 combines with J gene TRBJ2-3; 13 bases line up with TRBD2. The ends lost 1 base at V and 2 bases at J; junction bases unmatched: 9. The germline V gene encodes CDR1 SQVTM and CDR2 ANQGSEA. The CDR3 consists of 18 residues. The CDR3 loop is CSVEGQPGLAGLTDTQYF. The CDR3 nucleotides are TGCAGCGTTGAAGGGCAACCGGGACTAGCGGGACTCACAGATACGCAGTATTTT.

The rearrangement joins TRBV7-8 to TRBJ2-3, with 7 nucleotides matching TRBD2. After removal of 4 bases from V and 3 bases from J, the junction contained 4 bases not matched to a gene. The CDR3 is made up of 14 amino acids. The germline gives CDR1 SGHVS, CDR2 FQNEAQ. CDR3 protein: CASSSGLGTDTQYF. CDR3 coding DNA: TGTGCCAGCAGCTCTGGACTAGGTACAGATACGCAGTATTTT. Variable domain in full (rest from reference TRBV7-8 and TRBJ2-3): GAGVSQSPRYKVAKRGQDVALRCDPISGHVSLFWYQQALGQGPEFLTYFQNEAQLDKSGLPSDRFFAERPEGSVSTLKIQRTQQEDSAVYLCASSSGLGTDTQYFGPGTRLTVL.

This chain joins TRBV6-1 and TRBJ1-4; TRBD1 matches 8 bases. Germline lookup yields CDR1 MNHNS and CDR2 SASEGT. V lost 4 bases and J lost 5; bases outside the gene matches: 9. The CDR3 runs to 16 residues. Written as DNA, the CDR3 is TGTGCCAGCAGTGTAGACAGGGGAATCCCGAATGAAAAACTGTTTTTT. It is translated as CASSVDRGIPNEKLFF.

The chain links TRBV5-6 to TRBJ2-3; 10 bases are shared with TRBD2. This CDR3 region has 15 residues. Germline V gene sequence: CDR1 SGHDT, CDR2 YYEEEE. V trimming: 1 base; J trimming: 6 bases; junction bases outside the gene matches: 5. The CDR3 is CASSLPGTSEDTQYF. CDR3 nucleotides: TGTGCCAGCAGCTTGCCCGGGACTAGCGAGGATACGCAGTATTTT.

CDR3 nucleotide sequence: TGTGCCAGCAGCTTTGGACAGGGGGCGTTCTACGAGCAGTACTTC. Amino acids: CASSFGQGAFYEQYF. The chain has TRBV14 and TRBJ2-7; 11 positions agree with TRBD1. The V gene's germline CDR1 is SGHDN and CDR2 FVKESK. After removal of 5 bases from V and 3 bases from J, the junction contained 6 bases not matched to a gene. The CDR3 has 15 residues.

The J gene is TRBJ2-7, the V gene TRBV6-5; the D gene is possibly TRBD1 (5 bases). The CDR3 runs 14 residues. CDR1 and CDR2 from the germline V gene are MNHEY and SVGAGI. V was cut by 2 bases and J by 0 bases, with 8 bases left in between. CDR3 coding DNA: TGTGCCAGCAGTTACCGACAGACCTCCTACGAGCAGTACTTC. Its translation: CASSYRQTSYEQYF.

The V and J genes are TRBV19 and TRBJ1-6, with TRBD1 identical over 9 bases. The V gene end was trimmed by 7 bases and the J gene end by 13 bases; junction bases not matched to a gene: 14. Germline values: CDR1 LNHDA, CDR2 SQIVND (reference sequence). CDR3 size: 15 residues. CDR3 sequence (DNA): TGTGCCAGTAATCGGGACAGGGCCGAAAAAGCGCCCCTCCACTTT. It translates to CASNRDRAEKAPLHF. The entire variable domain, with the rest obtained from reference TRBV19 and TRBJ1-6, is as follows: DGGITQSPKYLFRKEGQNVTLSCEQNLNHDAMYWYRQDPGQGLRLIYYSQIVNDFQKGDIAEGYSVSREKKESFPLTVTSAQKNPTAFYLCASNRDRAEKAPLHFGNGTRLTVT.

V usage is TRBV6-5 and J usage is TRBJ1-1; 9 nucleotides match TRBD1. J gave up 1 base and V 6 bases, and 3 bases lay outside the gene matches. The CDR3 is 14 amino acids. The germline V gene encodes CDR1 MNHEY and CDR2 SVGAGI. The CDR3 coding sequence is TGTGCCAGCAGCCGGGGACAGGGGAACACTGAAGCTTTCTTT. Encoded protein: CASSRGQGNTEAFF.

The chain links TRBV19 to TRBJ2-2, with 10 bases fitting TRBD2. CDR3 length equals 19 residues. Germline CDR1 is LNHDA and CDR2 is SQIVND (reference sequence). V gave up 1 base and J gave up 0 bases; unmatched junction bases: 8. The CDR3 reads CASSIGPWTSGSNTGELFF. As DNA, the CDR3 is TGTGCCAGTAGTATAGGGCCGTGGACTAGCGGTTCGAACACCGGGGAGCTGTTTTTT.

J is TRBJ2-7 and V is TRBV2; 7 bases agree with TRBD1. The CDR3 loop spans 13 amino acids. In germline, CDR1 is SNHLY, CDR2 FYNNEI. Germline trimming cut 6 bases from V and 5 bases from J; bases unmatched to any gene: 7. The CDR3 region is CASSFTGEHEQYF. For the CDR3, the DNA is TGTGCCAGCAGCTTCACAGGGGAACACGAGCAGTACTTC.